This is a list of T cell receptor beta chains from one sample in a study of blood T cells in healthy people across ages. Each CDR3 protein gets one entry after TCRdb re-called the 5' RACE reads with MiXCR. The profile shows around 650,000 distinct CDR3 sequences, over 40% of them singletons. The sample consisted of blood. These receptors were collected from a man aged 80 or over in good health. CDR3s include the opening cysteine and the closing phenylalanine or tryptophan. The order of the fields is V gene, CDR3 protein.

v_call: TRBV7-2; cdr3_aa: CASSPTSGGKLHF
v_call: TRBV7-2; cdr3_aa: CASSLGEWSNQPQHF
v_call: TRBV28; cdr3_aa: CASSASEGEQYF
v_call: TRBV28; cdr3_aa: CASSSPAYGYTF
v_call: TRBV29-1; cdr3_aa: CSGGQTDNEQYF
v_call: TRBV5-1; cdr3_aa: CASRYGLAGEETQYF
v_call: TRBV10-1; cdr3_aa: CAITGLAGYNEQFF
v_call: TRBV6-1; cdr3_aa: CASRAGPNQPQHF
v_call: TRBV27; cdr3_aa: CASSFWGDYEQYF
v_call: TRBV4-2; cdr3_aa: CASSQVGQEHGYTF
v_call: TRBV12-3/TRBV12-4; cdr3_aa: CASSSGQGGEQYF
v_call: TRBV2; cdr3_aa: CASSVIQKDYGYTF
v_call: TRBV11-3; cdr3_aa: CTSTDGAGGINEQFF
v_call: TRBV6-2/TRBV6-3; cdr3_aa: CATGFSNQPQHF
v_call: TRBV5-1; cdr3_aa: CASSLDGGPGEQYF
v_call: TRBV6-6; cdr3_aa: CASSYGTDYSNQPQHF
v_call: TRBV29-1; cdr3_aa: CSVANQGSSYEQYF
v_call: TRBV4-2; cdr3_aa: CASSRELGMGQANTEAFF
v_call: TRBV13; cdr3_aa: CASSRRDGLSYERYF
v_call: TRBV6-5; cdr3_aa: CASSYFTGKIEAFF
v_call: TRBV28; cdr3_aa: CASRPPSGQAYEQYF
v_call: TRBV20-1; cdr3_aa: CSANTGRTQYF
v_call: TRBV20-1; cdr3_aa: CSARPSGGYQETQFF
v_call: TRBV28; cdr3_aa: CASVEEWDYGYTF
v_call: TRBV28; cdr3_aa: CASRPPGVLNTEAFF
v_call: TRBV15; cdr3_aa: CATSRDGYNQPQHF
v_call: TRBV20-1; cdr3_aa: CSATGTGGGETQYF
v_call: TRBV14; cdr3_aa: CASSQEDRGAVEQYF
v_call: TRBV7-2; cdr3_aa: CASSLSGFSTDTQYF
v_call: TRBV5-1; cdr3_aa: CASSDSTTNYGYTF
v_call: TRBV7-8; cdr3_aa: CASSLTGTPLYEQYF
v_call: TRBV28; cdr3_aa: CASTSAGPPNQPQHF
v_call: TRBV6-1; cdr3_aa: CASSPISGRTFNQPQHF
v_call: TRBV7-8; cdr3_aa: CASSLASYEDTQYF
v_call: TRBV14; cdr3_aa: CASSQGLAGGLVIVQYF
v_call: TRBV3-1; cdr3_aa: CASSQVPAYGYTF